This T cell receptor (beta chain) was recorded in a study of T cells in localized non-small cell lung cancer. TCRdb's copy holds only in-frame clones and misses some; the assay was immunoSEQ multiplex PCR. Of tens of thousands of clones in the sample, 87% were seen once. As to this clone: Antigen specificity is unknown.

Trimming stripped 2 bases from V and 0 bases from J, with 11 bases between. Germline values: CDR1 MNHEY, CDR2 SVGAGI. This CDR3 has 15 amino acids. Study results and caveats: There were a median 57 of the top 100 tumor clones appearing in adjacent lung. Uninvolved nearby lung showed the greatest T cell clonality, exceeding that found in tumor.

The sample was peripheral blood, taken before any cancer treatment. V and J are TRBV6-5 and TRBJ2-7, with D uncertain. The clonotype comes from a male donor at least 60 years old with stage I squamous cell lung carcinoma. The CDR3 is CASSYGDSSSYEQYF. The CDR3 bases are TGTGCCAGCAGTTACGGCGATTCGAGCTCCTACGAGCAGTACTTC.